What follows are 2 T cell receptor beta chains derived from one specimen sequenced in a study of post-analysis software for immune sequencing data. No cognate antigen is known for these TCRs. Study-wide points: Five or six TRBV segments were more frequent in patients than controls; TRBV5-6, TRBV5-1 and TRBV20-1 belonged to this group.

The library was made from cDNA and included unique molecular identifiers. One entry per CDR3 protein results from TCRdb running MiXCR on the PCR reads. The sample has some 500,000 distinct CDR3 sequences, nearly 45% seen once. The source material was blood. The receptors come from a girl under 18 with multiple sclerosis.

This clonotype is a singleton in its sample. The rearrangement uses TRBV7-2 and TRBJ1-1; 8 nucleotides agree with TRBD1. In germline, CDR1 is SGHTA, CDR2 FQGNSA. CDR3 length: 15 amino acids. V gave up 4 bases and J gave up 4 bases; unmatched junction bases: 8. The CDR3 loop reads CASSSTAGGLTEAFF. CDR3 DNA: TGTGCCAGCAGCTCGACCGCAGGGGGCCTCACTGAAGCTTTCTTT.

The chain is built from TRBV20-1 and TRBJ1-1, with D tentatively TRBD1 (6 bases). Germline V gene sequence: CDR1 DFQATT, CDR2 SNEGSKA (reference sequence). The CDR3 sequence is 15 residues long. V lost 3 bases, J lost 1 base, and 15 bases lay in between. The CDR3 spells CSASGVGGENTEAFF. DNA for the CDR3: TGCAGTGCTAGCGGGGTAGGGGGAGAGAACACTGAAGCTTTCTTT.